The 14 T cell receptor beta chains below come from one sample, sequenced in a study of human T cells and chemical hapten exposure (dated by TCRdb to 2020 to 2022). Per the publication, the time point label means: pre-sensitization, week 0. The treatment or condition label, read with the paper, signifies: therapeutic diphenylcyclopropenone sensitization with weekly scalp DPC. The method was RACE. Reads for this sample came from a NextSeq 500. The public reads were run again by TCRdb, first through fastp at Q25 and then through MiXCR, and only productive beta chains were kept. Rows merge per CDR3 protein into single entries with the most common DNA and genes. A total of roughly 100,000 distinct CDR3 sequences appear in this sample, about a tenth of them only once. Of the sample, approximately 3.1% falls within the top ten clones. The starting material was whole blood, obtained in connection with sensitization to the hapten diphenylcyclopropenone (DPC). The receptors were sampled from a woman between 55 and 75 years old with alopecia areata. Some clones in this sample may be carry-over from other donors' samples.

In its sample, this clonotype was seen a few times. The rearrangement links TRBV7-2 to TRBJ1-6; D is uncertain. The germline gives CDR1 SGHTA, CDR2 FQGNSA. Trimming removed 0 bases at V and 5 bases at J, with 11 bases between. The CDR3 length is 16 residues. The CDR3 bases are TGTGCCAGCAGCTTAGCGTCCGGTGGGAATAATTCACCCCTCCACTTT. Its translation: CASSLASGGNNSPLHF.

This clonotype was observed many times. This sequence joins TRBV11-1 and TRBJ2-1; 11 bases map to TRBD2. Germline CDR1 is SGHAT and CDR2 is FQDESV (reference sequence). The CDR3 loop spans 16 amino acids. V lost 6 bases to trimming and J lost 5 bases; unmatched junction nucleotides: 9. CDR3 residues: CASRHASGGTDNEQFF. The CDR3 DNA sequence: TGTGCCAGCAGGCACGCTAGCGGGGGGACCGACAATGAGCAGTTCTTC.

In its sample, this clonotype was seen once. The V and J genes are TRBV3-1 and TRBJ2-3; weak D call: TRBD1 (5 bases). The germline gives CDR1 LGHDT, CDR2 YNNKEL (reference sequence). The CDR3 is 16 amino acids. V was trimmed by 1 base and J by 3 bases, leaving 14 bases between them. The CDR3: CASSQVWGLRTDTQYF. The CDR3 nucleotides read TGTGCCAGCAGCCAAGTCTGGGGCCTCCGAACAGATACGCAGTATTTT.

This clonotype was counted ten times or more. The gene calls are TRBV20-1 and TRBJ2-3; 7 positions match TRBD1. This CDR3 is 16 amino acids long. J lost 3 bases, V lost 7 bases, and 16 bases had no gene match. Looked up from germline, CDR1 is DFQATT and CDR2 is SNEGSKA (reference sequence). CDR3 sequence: CSVVRYRGRETDTQYF. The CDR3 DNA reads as TGCAGTGTCGTCAGATACAGGGGAAGGGAAACAGATACGCAGTATTTT.

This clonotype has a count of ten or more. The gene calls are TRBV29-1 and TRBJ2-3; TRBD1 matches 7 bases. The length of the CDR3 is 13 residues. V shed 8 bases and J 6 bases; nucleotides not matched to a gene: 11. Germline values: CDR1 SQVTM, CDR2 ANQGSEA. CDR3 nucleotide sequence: TGCAGCAGCCAGACAGGGCCTGAGGATACGCAGTATTTT. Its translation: CSSQTGPEDTQYF.

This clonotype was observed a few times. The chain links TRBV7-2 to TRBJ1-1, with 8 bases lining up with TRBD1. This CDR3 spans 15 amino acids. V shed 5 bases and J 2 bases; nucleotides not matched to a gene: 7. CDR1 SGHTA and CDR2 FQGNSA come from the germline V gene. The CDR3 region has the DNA TGTGCCAGCAGCCCAGGGGACAGGAGAAACACTGAAGCTTTCTTT. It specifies CASSPGDRRNTEAFF.

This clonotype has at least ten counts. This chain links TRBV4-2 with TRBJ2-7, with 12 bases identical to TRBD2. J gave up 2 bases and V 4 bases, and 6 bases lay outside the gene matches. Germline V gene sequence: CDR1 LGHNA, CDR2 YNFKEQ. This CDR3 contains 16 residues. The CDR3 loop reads CASSRTLAGGPYEQYF. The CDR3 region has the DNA TGTGCCAGCAGCCGAACCCTAGCGGGGGGGCCCTACGAGCAGTACTTC.

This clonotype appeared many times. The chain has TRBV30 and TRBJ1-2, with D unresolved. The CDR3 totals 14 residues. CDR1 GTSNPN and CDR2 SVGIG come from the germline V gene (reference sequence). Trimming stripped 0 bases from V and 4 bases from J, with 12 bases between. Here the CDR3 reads CAWSVRQWSYGYTF. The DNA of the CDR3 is TGTGCCTGGAGTGTGCGGCAGTGGAGCTATGGCTACACCTTC.

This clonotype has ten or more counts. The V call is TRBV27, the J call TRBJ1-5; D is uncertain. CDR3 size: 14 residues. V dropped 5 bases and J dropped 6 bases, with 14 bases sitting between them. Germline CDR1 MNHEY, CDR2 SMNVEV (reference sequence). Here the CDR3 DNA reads TGTGCCAGCAGTCTGGCTGTAGCGGGTCAGCCCCAGCATTTT. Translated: CASSLAVAGQPQHF.

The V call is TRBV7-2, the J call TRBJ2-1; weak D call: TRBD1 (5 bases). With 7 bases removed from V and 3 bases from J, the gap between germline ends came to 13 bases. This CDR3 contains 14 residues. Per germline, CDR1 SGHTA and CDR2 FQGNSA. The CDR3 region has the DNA TGTGCCAGCATCCCCGGACAAAGCTACAATGAGCAGTTCTTC. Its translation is CASIPGQSYNEQFF.

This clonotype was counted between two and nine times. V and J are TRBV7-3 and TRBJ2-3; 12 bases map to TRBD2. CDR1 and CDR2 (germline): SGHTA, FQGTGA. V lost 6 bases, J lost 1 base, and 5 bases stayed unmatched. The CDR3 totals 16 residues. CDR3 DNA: TGTGCCAGCAGTCCCAGACTAGCGGGGGGCACAGATACGCAGTATTTT. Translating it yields CASSPRLAGGTDTQYF.

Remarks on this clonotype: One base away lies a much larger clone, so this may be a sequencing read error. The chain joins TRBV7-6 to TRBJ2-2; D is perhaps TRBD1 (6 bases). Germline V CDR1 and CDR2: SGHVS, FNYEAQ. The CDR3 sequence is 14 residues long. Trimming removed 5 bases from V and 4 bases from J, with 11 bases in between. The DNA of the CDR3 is TGTGCCAGCAGCGTAGGGACAACCACCGGGGAGCTGTTTTTT. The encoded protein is CASSVGTTTGELFF. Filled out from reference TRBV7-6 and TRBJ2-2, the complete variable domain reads GAGVSQSPRYKVTKRGQDVALRCDPISGHVSLYWYRQALGQGPEFLTYFNYEAQQDKSGLPNDRFSAERPEGSISTLTIQRTEQRDSAMYRCASSVGTTTGELFFGEGSRLTVL.

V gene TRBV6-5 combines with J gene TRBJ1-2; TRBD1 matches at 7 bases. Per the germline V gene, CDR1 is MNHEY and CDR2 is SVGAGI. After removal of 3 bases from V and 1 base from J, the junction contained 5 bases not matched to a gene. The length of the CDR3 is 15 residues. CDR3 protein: CASSYRGQSNYGYTF. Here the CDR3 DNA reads TGTGCCAGCAGTTATAGGGGGCAGAGTAACTATGGCTACACCTTC.

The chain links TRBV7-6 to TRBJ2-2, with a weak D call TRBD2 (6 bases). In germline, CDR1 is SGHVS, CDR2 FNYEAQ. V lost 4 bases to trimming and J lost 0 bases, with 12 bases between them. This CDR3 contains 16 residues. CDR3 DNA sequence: TGTGCCAGCAGCTCGGCTAGCGCGACGAACACCGGGGAGCTGTTTTTT. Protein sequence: CASSSASATNTGELFF.